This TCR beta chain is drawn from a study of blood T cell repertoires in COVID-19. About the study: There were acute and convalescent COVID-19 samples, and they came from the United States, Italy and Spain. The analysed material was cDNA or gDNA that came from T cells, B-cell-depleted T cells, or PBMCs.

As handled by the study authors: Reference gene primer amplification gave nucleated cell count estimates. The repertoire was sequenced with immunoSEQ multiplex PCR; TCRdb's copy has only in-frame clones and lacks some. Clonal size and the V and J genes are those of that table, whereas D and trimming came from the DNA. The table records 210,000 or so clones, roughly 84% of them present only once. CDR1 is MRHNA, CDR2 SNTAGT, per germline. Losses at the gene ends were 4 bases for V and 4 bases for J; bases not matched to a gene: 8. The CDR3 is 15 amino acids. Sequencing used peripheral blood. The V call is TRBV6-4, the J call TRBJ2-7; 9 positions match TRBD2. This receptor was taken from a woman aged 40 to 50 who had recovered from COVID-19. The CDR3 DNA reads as TGTGCCAGCAGTGTGGAGGCGGGAGGGCCGTACGAGCAGTACTTC. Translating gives CASSVEAGGPYEQYF.